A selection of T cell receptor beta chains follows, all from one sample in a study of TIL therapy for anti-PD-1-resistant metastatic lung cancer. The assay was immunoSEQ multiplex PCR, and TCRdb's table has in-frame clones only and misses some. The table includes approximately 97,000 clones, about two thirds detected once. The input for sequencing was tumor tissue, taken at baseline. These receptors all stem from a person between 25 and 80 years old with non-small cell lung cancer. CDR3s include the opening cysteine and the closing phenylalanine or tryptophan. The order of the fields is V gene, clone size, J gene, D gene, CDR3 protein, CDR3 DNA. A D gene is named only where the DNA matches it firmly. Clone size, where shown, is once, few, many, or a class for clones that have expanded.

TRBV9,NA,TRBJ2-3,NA,CASSVRGGGTDTQYF,TGTGCCAGCAGCGTCAGGGGGGGTGGCACAGATACGCAGTATTTT
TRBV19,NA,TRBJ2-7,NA,CASSIKISYEQYF,TGTGCCAGTAGTATTAAAATCTCCTACGAGCAGTACTTC
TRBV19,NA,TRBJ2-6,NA,CASSIEGLGANVLTF,TGTGCCAGTAGTATCGAGGGGCTCGGGGCCAACGTCCTGACTTTC
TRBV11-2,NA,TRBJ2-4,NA,CASSLVRQGETKNIQYF,TGTGCCAGCAGCTTAGTTCGCCAGGGCGAAACCAAAAACATTCAGTACTTC
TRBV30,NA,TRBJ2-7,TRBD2,CAWRTSGRTHEQYF,TGTGCCTGGCGGACTAGCGGGAGGACCCACGAGCAGTACTTC
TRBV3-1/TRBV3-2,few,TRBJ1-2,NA,CASSQDLSWPYGYTF,TGTGCCAGCAGCCAAGATCTCTCTTGGCCCTATGGCTACACCTTC
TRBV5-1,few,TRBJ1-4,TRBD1,CASSARTGGNEKLFF,TGCGCCAGCAGCGCAAGGACAGGGGGGAATGAAAAACTGTTTTTT
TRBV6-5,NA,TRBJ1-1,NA,CASSGTMNTEAFF,TGTGCCAGCAGCGGCACCATGAACACTGAAGCTTTCTTT
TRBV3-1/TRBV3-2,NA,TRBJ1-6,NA,CASSLVALSYNSPLHF,TGTGCCAGCAGCCTGGTCGCGCTCTCCTATAATTCACCCCTCCACTTT
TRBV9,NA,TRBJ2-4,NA,CASSVGQGQTIQYF,TGTGCCAGCAGCGTAGGGCAGGGTCAGACCATTCAGTACTTC
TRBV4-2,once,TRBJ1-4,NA,CASSQETYRRGRNEKLFF,TGTGCCAGCAGCCAAGAAACCTACAGGAGGGGACGGAATGAAAAACTGTTTTTT
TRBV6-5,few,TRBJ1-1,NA,CASTPGLQMNTEAFF,TGTGCCAGCACTCCCGGGCTGCAGATGAACACTGAAGCTTTCTTT
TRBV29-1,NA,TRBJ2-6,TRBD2,CSVKEGLAGGSGANVLTF,TGCAGCGTCAAAGAGGGACTAGCGGGGGGCTCTGGGGCCAACGTCCTGACTTTC
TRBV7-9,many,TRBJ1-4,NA,CASSLYGEKLFF,TGTGCCAGCAGCTTATATGGTGAAAAACTGTTTTTT
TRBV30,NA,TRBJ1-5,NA,CAWSLVSSNQPQHF,TGTGCCTGGAGTCTTGTTTCGAGCAATCAGCCCCAGCATTTT
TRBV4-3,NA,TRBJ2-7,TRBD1,CASSQATGGLYEQYF,TGCGCCAGCAGCCAAGCGACAGGGGGCCTCTACGAGCAGTACTTC
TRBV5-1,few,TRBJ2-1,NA,CAIQGSYNEQFF,TGCGCCATCCAGGGCTCCTACAATGAGCAGTTCTTC
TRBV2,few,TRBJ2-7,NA,CASSEPPPYEQYF,TGTGCCAGCAGTGAACCCCCGCCCTACGAGCAGTACTTC
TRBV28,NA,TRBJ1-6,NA,CASSDELSSYNSPLHF,TGTGCCAGCAGTGACGAGTTGAGCTCCTATAATTCACCCCTCCACTTT
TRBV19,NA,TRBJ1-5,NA,CASRSGVNSNQPQHF,TGTGCCAGTCGATCTGGGGTGAATAGCAATCAGCCCCAGCATTTT
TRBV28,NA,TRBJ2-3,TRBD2,CASNGDGSGSQGTQYF,TGTGCCAGCAACGGGGATGGTAGCGGGTCTCAGGGTACGCAGTATTTT
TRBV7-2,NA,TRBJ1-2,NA,CASSFTTGVDYGYTF,TGTGCCAGCAGCTTCACCACTGGGGTCGACTATGGCTACACCTTC
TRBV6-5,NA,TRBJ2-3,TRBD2,CASSLSGGWADTQYF,TGTGCCAGCAGCCTTAGCGGGGGGTGGGCAGATACGCAGTATTTT
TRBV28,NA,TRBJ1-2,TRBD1,CASSRQGIGGYTF,TGTGCCAGCAGCCGACAGGGGATTGGTGGCTACACCTTC
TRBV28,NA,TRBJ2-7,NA,CATSPTGYEQYF,TGTGCCACCTCCCCGACCGGGTACGAGCAGTACTTC
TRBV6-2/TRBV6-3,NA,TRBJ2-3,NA,CASSYRRVVDTQYF,TGTGCCAGCAGTTACCGGCGGGTGGTAGATACGCAGTATTTT
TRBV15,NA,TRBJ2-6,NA,CATSRSTGANVLTF,TGTGCCACCAGCAGGAGCACTGGGGCCAACGTCCTGACTTTC
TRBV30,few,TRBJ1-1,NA,CAWSLGGTENTEAFF,TGTGCCTGGAGTCTCGGGGGGACGGAGAACACTGAAGCTTTCTTT
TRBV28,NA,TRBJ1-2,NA,CASSPGHLGYGYTF,TGTGCCAGCAGTCCAGGACACCTTGGCTATGGCTACACCTTC
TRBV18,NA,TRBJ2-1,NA,CASSPPKGSSYNEQFF,TGTGCCAGCTCACCACCAAAGGGCAGCTCCTACAATGAGCAGTTCTTC
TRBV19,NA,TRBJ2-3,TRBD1,CASMPGQVTDTQYF,TGTGCCAGTATGCCGGGACAGGTAACAGATACGCAGTATTTT
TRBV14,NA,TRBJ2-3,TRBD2,CASSQVLAGAETQYF,TGTGCCAGCAGCCAAGTACTAGCGGGAGCGGAAACGCAGTATTTT
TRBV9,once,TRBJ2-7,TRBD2,CASSVGSGASASHEQYF,TGTGCCAGCAGCGTGGGCAGCGGGGCGTCCGCCTCGCACGAGCAGTACTTC
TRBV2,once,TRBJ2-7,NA,CASSESTEYEQYF,TGTGCCAGCAGTGAGTCTACTGAGTACGAGCAGTACTTC
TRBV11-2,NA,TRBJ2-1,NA,CASSLEGAEYNEQFF,TGTGCCAGCAGCTTAGAGGGAGCCGAATACAATGAGCAGTTCTTC
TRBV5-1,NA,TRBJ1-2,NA,CASSLPGQGYTF,TGCGCCAGCAGCTTGCCAGGGCAGGGCTACACCTTC
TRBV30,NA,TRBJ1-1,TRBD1,CALTWTGGNTEAFF,TGTGCCTTAACCTGGACAGGGGGGAACACTGAAGCTTTCTTT
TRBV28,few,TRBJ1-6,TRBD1,CASSGGAGPYNSPLHF,TGTGCCAGTTCAGGGGGCGCGGGTCCCTATAATTCACCCCTCCACTTT
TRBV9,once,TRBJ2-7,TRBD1,CASSVETGVGTEQYF,TGTGCCAGCAGCGTAGAGACAGGGGTGGGTACCGAGCAGTACTTC
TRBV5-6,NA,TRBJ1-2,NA,CASSLAGVYGYTF,TGTGCCAGCAGCTTGGCCGGAGTCTATGGCTACACCTTC
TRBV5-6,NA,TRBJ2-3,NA,CASSLDSRPSTDTQYF,TGTGCCAGCAGCTTGGACTCTAGGCCTAGCACAGATACGCAGTATTTT
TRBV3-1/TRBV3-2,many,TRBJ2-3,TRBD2,CASGRASTDTQYF,TGTGCCTCCGGGAGGGCGAGCACAGATACGCAGTATTTT
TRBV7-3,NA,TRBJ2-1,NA,CASSLGELNEQFF,TGTGCCAGCAGCCTCGGAGAGCTCAATGAGCAGTTCTTC
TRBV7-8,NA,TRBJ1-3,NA,CASSLRSTGNTIYF,TGTGCCAGCAGCTTAAGAAGTACTGGAAACACCATATATTTT
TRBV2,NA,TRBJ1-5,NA,CASRDNLSNQPQHF,TGTGCCAGCAGGGACAACTTAAGCAATCAGCCCCAGCATTTT
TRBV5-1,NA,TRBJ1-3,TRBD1,CASSGPRDRGQILGNTIYF,TGCGCCAGCAGCGGCCCCCGGGACAGGGGGCAAATCTTAGGAAACACCATATATTTT
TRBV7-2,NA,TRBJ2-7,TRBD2,CASSLSRAGVKEQYF,TGTGCCAGCAGCTTATCCCGAGCGGGAGTGAAAGAGCAGTACTTC
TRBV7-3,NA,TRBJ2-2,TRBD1,CASSPRQGIGELFF,TGTGCCAGCAGCCCTCGACAGGGGATCGGGGAGCTGTTTTTT
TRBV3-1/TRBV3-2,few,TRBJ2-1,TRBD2,CASSQETSGGALFF,TGTGCCAGCAGCCAAGAAACTAGCGGGGGGGCGCTGTTCTTC
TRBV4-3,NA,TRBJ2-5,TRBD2,CASSQRLAGPETQYF,TGCGCCAGCAGCCAAAGACTAGCGGGGCCAGAGACCCAGTACTTC
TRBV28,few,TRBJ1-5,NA,CASSQRWTSGDQPQHF,TGTGCCAGCAGTCAAAGGTGGACATCCGGGGATCAGCCCCAGCATTTT
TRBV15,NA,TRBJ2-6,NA,CATSRAGSGANVLTF,TGTGCCACCAGCAGAGCTGGCTCTGGGGCCAACGTCCTGACTTTC